This entry concerns a single TCR beta chain. This record comes from a study of CD8+ T cells in alopecia areata. Deletions cut 1 base from V and 3 bases from J, with 13 bases between. The CDR3 consists of 15 residues. The germline gives CDR1 LGHNA, CDR2 YSLEER. Treatment in this sample: oral pan-JAK inhibitor, 5-10 mg twice daily. Investigators isolated RNA and reverse transcribed it into cDNA to act as the sequencing template. Only in-frame clones appear in the TCRdb table, and some are missing; sequencing was by immunoSEQ multiplex PCR. Of some 150,000 clones in the sample, roughly four fifths are singletons; the top ten hold 25%.

This TCR derives from a human donor with alopecia areata. The sample was CD8+ T cells sorted from blood, taken at week 4, from a patient treated with tofacitinib. The genes are TRBV4-3 and TRBJ2-7; possible D gene TRBD1, 6 bases. The CDR3 DNA reads as TGCGCCAGCAGCCAAGGCAGGGGCCAACTCTACGAGCAGTACTTC. Amino acids: CASSQGRGQLYEQYF.